This TCR beta chain was documented in a study of blood T cell repertoires in COVID-19 (dated by TCRdb to between 2020 and 2021). About the full investigation: Samples covering the acute and convalescent phases of COVID-19 were provided by collaborators in the United States, Italy and Spain. The material from the prospective study consisted of cDNA or gDNA derived from T cells, B-cell-depleted T cells, or PBMCs. Subjects who had been exposed to COVID-19, were actively infected with it, or had recovered from it provided the deeply sampled blood TCRbeta repertoires that made up the dataset. The repertoires were released in a freely available public database intended as a resource for research on the immune response to SARS-CoV-2. The samples were drawn from two sources: the first 160 participants of the ongoing ImmuneRACE study, and 1,200 or so subjects contributed by 6 global collaborators. A de-identified subject ID, COVID-19 status, age in years and sex were almost always included in the sample metadata. Where available, HLA class I and class II types were obtained from metadata supplied by the sample provider rather than from assay-based typing. The paper as a whole reports these results and caveats: Clinical and demographic metadata were provided uncurated, with the amount varying by source and participant.

The CDR3 runs 16 residues from the cysteine to the phenylalanine. Only CDR3 DNA is held: 48 bases, read in frame from base 1. Taken from the germline V gene, the CDR1 and CDR2 loops are KGHDR and SFDVKD. V is clipped by 1 base and J by 0 bases, and the sequence between their germline boundaries is 9 bases long. Each collaborating institution followed its own protocols to collect whole blood in K2EDTA tubes. Collaborator samples were shipped for TCRbeta analysis as frozen whole blood, isolated PBMCs, or DNA extracted from either sample type. TCRbeta CDR3 regions were amplified from genomic DNA by means of the immunoSEQ Assay, a bias-controlled multiplex PCR. The published analysis was carried out like this. Within the assay, amplification of reference gene primers was used to estimate how many nucleated cells each sample contained. Sequence reads were collapsed and filtered to measure the absolute abundance of every unique TCRbeta CDR3 rearrangement. For each sample, productive Simpson clonality was calculated by taking the square root of Simpson's diversity index across productive rearrangements. Here the immuneACCESS table is served through TCRdb, limited to in-frame sequences with V and J called. Missing clones are a known gap in these copies; in checked studies unresolved V genes cover under half, and the rest lacks a known reason. Clonal size and the V and J genes are those of that table, whereas D and trimming came from the DNA. The sample table contains approximately 170,000 clones; only one count was recorded for around 90% of them. Roughly 24% of the sample is taken by the ten largest.

In regard to this clone: Its antigen remains undetermined. No much larger clone is present one base from it, and per-base qualities are unavailable.

The chain couples TRBV24-1 to TRBJ2-1, with a weak D call of TRBD2 (5 bases match). The receptor's source is a man in his sixties with acute or convalescent COVID-19. The sequencing sample was made of peripheral blood. The DNA sequence is given as TGTGCCACCAGTGATTTAGCGGCTAGCTCCTACAATGAGCAGTTCTTC. This codes for CATSDLAASSYNEQFF.